The 5 T cell receptor beta chains presented below share a single source sample, sequenced in a study of shared clonotypes between healthy human individuals. The table came from immunoSEQ multiplex PCR; TCRdb's copy has only in-frame clones and leaves some out. The table has millions of clones, 85% to 95% seen once. Sequenced sample: naive CD4+ T cells sorted from blood. The subset: CD45RA+ positively selected. These receptors were taken from a young man in good health.

The chain couples TRBV7-2 to TRBJ2-5, with 8 bases identical to TRBD1. The length of the CDR3 is 14 residues. J was trimmed by 1 base and V by 5 bases; bases with no gene match: 3. Looked up from germline, CDR1 is SGHTA and CDR2 is FQGNSA. CDR3 coding DNA: TGTGCCAGCAGCAAGGACAGGGTCCAAGAGACCCAGTACTTC. Encoded protein: CASSKDRVQETQYF.

Concerning this clone itself: This CDR3 is also generated by other DNA sequences in the sample. This rearrangement joins TRBV18 to TRBJ2-2; D is unresolved. The CDR3 totals 14 residues. The V and J ends lost 2 bases and 1 base respectively, with 5 bases between them. Germline CDR1 is KGHSH and CDR2 is LQKENI. The CDR3 region is CASSPKGNTGELFF. The CDR3 coding sequence is TGTGCCAGCTCACCAAAAGGGAACACCGGGGAGCTGTTTTTT.

This CDR3 is CASSLVSTLSYEQYF. The CDR3 coding sequence is TGTGCCAGCAGCTTAGTTAGCACCCTTTCCTACGAGCAGTACTTC. The V gene is TRBV7-9, the J gene TRBJ2-7; D is uncertain. The CDR3 length is 15 residues. Trimming left V 1 base short and J 1 base short, with 11 bases between. The V gene's germline CDR1 is SEHNR and CDR2 FQNEAQ (reference sequence).

The V and J genes are TRBV2 and TRBJ2-1; 7 nucleotides align to TRBD2. Germline V gene lookup returns CDR1 SNHLY and CDR2 FYNNEI. This CDR3 region has 15 residues. V lost 1 base to trimming and J lost 4 bases; unmatched junction nucleotides: 4. The CDR3 DNA reads TGTGCCAGCAGTGAAGGGTGGGAGGGGTACAATGAGCAGTTCTTC. This codes for CASSEGWEGYNEQFF.

V and J are TRBV6-5 and TRBJ1-1; D perhaps matches TRBD1 (5 bases). Germline V gene sequence: CDR1 MNHEY, CDR2 SVGAGI. With 0 bases removed from V and 0 bases from J, the gap between germline ends came to 8 bases. The CDR3 is made up of 15 amino acids. CDR3 bases: TGTGCCAGCAGTTACTCGGACATATTGAACACTGAAGCTTTCTTT. Protein: CASSYSDILNTEAFF.